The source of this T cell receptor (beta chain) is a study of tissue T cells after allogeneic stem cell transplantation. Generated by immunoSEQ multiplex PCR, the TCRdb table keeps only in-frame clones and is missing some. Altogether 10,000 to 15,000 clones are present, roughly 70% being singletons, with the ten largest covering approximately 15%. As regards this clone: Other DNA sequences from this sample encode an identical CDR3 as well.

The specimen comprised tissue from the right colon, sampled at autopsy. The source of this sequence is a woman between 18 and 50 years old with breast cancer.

The DNA of the CDR3 is TGTGCCAGCAGCTTAACGGCCGCAAACACTGAAGCTTTCTTT. Its protein product is CASSLTAANTEAFF. V is TRBV7-2 and J is TRBJ1-1, with no clear D. CDR1 and CDR2 (germline): SGHTA, FQGNSA. V was trimmed by 2 bases and J by 2 bases, leaving 9 bases between them. CDR3 length equals 14 residues.